Listed here are 29 T cell receptor beta chains from one sample, sequenced in a study of blood T cell repertoires in COVID-19. Produced via immunoSEQ multiplex PCR; TCRdb's table is partial and in-frame only. The data show about 15,000 clones, roughly nine tenths seen once. The sequenced material came from peripheral blood. The source is a human donor with active COVID-19. The donor label of this sample is uncertain.

The chain couples TRBV5-4 to TRBJ1-3; D possibly corresponds to TRBD1 (5 bases). Germline V CDR1 and CDR2: SGHNT, YYREEE (reference sequence). V was cut by 3 bases and J by 0 bases, with 19 bases left in between. This CDR3 has 18 amino acids. Written as DNA, the CDR3 is TGTGCCAGCAGCTGGGGTTTAGGGGCCGGGGGCTCTGGAAACACCATATATTTT. Protein: CASSWGLGAGGSGNTIYF. Full variable domain (rest looked up from reference TRBV5-4 and TRBJ1-3): ETGVTQSPTHLIKTRGQQVTLRCSSQSGHNTVSWYQQALGQGPQFIFQYYREEENGRGNFPPRFSGLQFPNYSSELNVNALELDDSALYLCASSWGLGAGGSGNTIYFGEGSWLTVV.

Judged by abundance, this clone is medium-sized (0.01 to 0.1%). The genes are TRBV4-1 and TRBJ1-3; D remains unclear. Trimming pared 0 bases from V and 0 bases from J, leaving 9 bases between. Germline V gives CDR1 MGHRA, CDR2 YSYEKL. The CDR3 has 16 amino acids. CDR3 sequence reads: CASSQERKYSGNTIYF. Written as DNA, the CDR3 is TGCGCCAGCAGCCAAGAGCGGAAGTACTCTGGAAACACCATATATTTT.

This clone was counted once. V and J are TRBV6-1 and TRBJ1-3; unclear D gene. Germline lookup yields CDR1 MNHNS and CDR2 SASEGT. Between the trimmed V and J ends, which lost 2 bases and 0 bases, there was a span of 8 bases. This CDR3 has 15 amino acids. Written as DNA, the CDR3 is TGTGCCAGCAGTGAAATTTGGAGCTCTGGAAACACCATATATTTT. Residues: CASSEIWSSGNTIYF.

This chain joins TRBV2 and TRBJ1-2, with no clear D. CDR3 length: 14 amino acids. Trimming left V 6 bases short and J 8 bases short, with 19 bases between. Germline CDR1 and CDR2: SNHLY and FYNNEI. For the CDR3, the DNA is TGTGCCAGCAGCCCCGCAGCCCAGGTTTCCGGCTACACCTTC. It specifies CASSPAAQVSGYTF.

V usage is TRBV11-2 and J usage is TRBJ2-7; D unclear. V was cut by 0 bases and J by 5 bases, with 8 bases left in between. From germline, CDR1 is SGHAT and CDR2 FQNNGV. The CDR3 has 13 residues. The CDR3 loop reads CASSLDSENEQYF. The CDR3 nucleotides read TGTGCCAGCAGCTTAGATTCGGAGAACGAGCAGTACTTC. Full variable domain (outside the CDR3, taken from reference TRBV11-2 and TRBJ2-7): EAGVAQSPRYKIIEKRQSVAFWCNPISGHATLYWYQQILGQGPKLLIQFQNNGVVDDSQLPKDRFSAERLKGVDSTLKIQPAKLEDSAVYLCASSLDSENEQYFGPGTRLTVT.

The chain uses TRBV6-5 and TRBJ2-7, with D unresolved. Looked up from germline, CDR1 is MNHEY and CDR2 is SVGAGI. The V end was cut by 7 bases, the J end by 1 base, with 17 bases between. The CDR3 spans 15 residues. The CDR3 protein is CASMAVHLESYEQYF. CDR3 bases: TGTGCCAGCATGGCAGTCCATCTGGAGTCCTACGAGCAGTACTTC.

V gene TRBV30 combines with J gene TRBJ1-4; D is unresolved. Germline lookup yields CDR1 GTSNPN and CDR2 SVGIG (reference sequence). This CDR3 region has 13 residues. V shed 2 bases and J shed 7 bases, with 11 bases lying between them. In DNA, the CDR3 is TGTGCCTGGAGTCCCGGTCGGGGTGAAAAACTGTTTTTT. Encoded protein: CAWSPGRGEKLFF.

This clone has only one observation. This chain links TRBV5-1 with TRBJ2-5; TRBD1 aligns across 11 bases. This CDR3 contains 16 residues. CDR1 is SGHRS and CDR2 is YFSETQ in the germline V gene. The V gene end was trimmed by 0 bases and the J gene end by 4 bases; junction bases not matched to a gene: 5. DNA for the CDR3: TGCGCCAGCAGCTTGGCCGGGACAGGGGGGTCAGAGACCCAGTACTTC. Translating gives CASSLAGTGGSETQYF.

The chain uses TRBV2 and TRBJ2-3; a weak D match, TRBD2 (7 bases). V was trimmed by 9 bases and J by 0 bases, leaving 19 bases between them. Germline values: CDR1 SNHLY, CDR2 FYNNEI. CDR3 length: 16 amino acids. CDR3 protein: CARASRGGSSTDTQYF. DNA of the CDR3: TGTGCCAGGGCCTCTAGGGGGGGTTCCAGCACAGATACGCAGTATTTT.

The chain joins TRBV4-3 to TRBJ2-7, with unresolved D. Germline V CDR1 and CDR2: LGHNA, YSLEER. V was pared by 0 bases and J by 5 bases, with 14 bases between. CDR3 length: 15 residues. The CDR3 region is CASSQDRRVNHEQYF. The CDR3 coding sequence is TGCGCCAGCAGCCAAGATCGCCGGGTTAACCACGAGCAGTACTTC.

The genes are TRBV5-6 and TRBJ1-1; weak D call: TRBD1 (6 bases). V dropped 0 bases and J dropped 4 bases, with 16 bases sitting between them. This CDR3 has 16 residues. Per the germline V gene, CDR1 is SGHDT and CDR2 is YYEEEE. CDR3 sequence: CASSLGQVFRGTEAFF. In DNA, the CDR3 is TGTGCCAGCAGCTTGGGACAGGTTTTCCGGGGCACTGAAGCTTTCTTT.

This chain connects TRBV3-1 (or the pseudogene TRBV3-2) to TRBJ2-1, with TRBD2 matching 13 bases. Germline CDR1 is LGHDT and CDR2 is YNNKEL (reference sequence). The length of the CDR3 is 17 residues. V dropped 1 base and J dropped 8; count of bases not matched to a gene: 8. CDR3 in amino acids: CASSQGPGLAGMHEQFF. CDR3 bases: TGTGCCAGCAGCCAAGGCCCGGGACTAGCGGGGATGCATGAGCAGTTCTTC.

This clone was seen once. J is TRBJ2-2 and V is TRBV2; 8 bases match TRBD1. CDR3 length: 16 residues. After removal of 3 bases from V and 1 base from J, the junction contained 4 bases not matched to a gene. Germline assignment: CDR1 SNHLY and CDR2 FYNNEI. CDR3 amino acids: CASSDRTGRNTGELFF. CDR3 DNA: TGTGCCAGCAGTGATCGGACAGGGAGGAACACCGGGGAGCTGTTTTTT.

The V call is TRBV24-1, the J call TRBJ2-1; possible D gene TRBD1, 5 bases. The germline V gene has CDR1 KGHDR and CDR2 SFDVKD. V was clipped by 2 bases and J by 7 bases, with 8 bases between them. CDR3 length: 13 residues. The CDR3 region is CATSDSQGNEQFF. For the CDR3, the DNA is TGTGCCACCAGTGATTCCCAGGGAAATGAGCAGTTCTTC.

J is TRBJ1-4 and V is TRBV6-2 or TRBV6-3; no definite D call. The CDR3 sequence is 15 residues long. Per germline, CDR1 MNHEY and CDR2 SVGEGT. Trimming removed 0 bases from V and 4 bases from J, with 9 bases in between. The CDR3 DNA follows: TGTGCCAGCAGTTACTCGATGGAGGATAATGAAAAACTGTTTTTT. Translation: CASSYSMEDNEKLFF.

J is TRBJ2-1 and V is TRBV29-1; 7 nucleotides agree with TRBD2. This CDR3 spans 17 amino acids. Germline V CDR1 and CDR2: SQVTM, ANQGSEA. The V segment lost 1 base and the J segment 2 bases; nucleotides outside the gene matches: 11. Here the CDR3 reads CSVEAGGGKGTYNEQFF. Written as DNA, the CDR3 is TGCAGCGTTGAAGCTGGCGGGGGTAAGGGGACCTACAATGAGCAGTTCTTC.

This chain joins TRBV7-8 and TRBJ1-2, with a weak D call TRBD1 (5 bases). V shed 4 bases and J shed 4 bases, with 16 bases lying between them. The CDR3 extends over 15 amino acids. Germline V gene data show CDR1 as SGHVS and CDR2 as FQNEAQ. DNA for the CDR3: TGTGCCAGCAGCTCCAGGGTCAGTTATGGCTATGGCTACACCTTC. Translating it yields CASSSRVSYGYGYTF.

The gene calls are TRBV10-3 and TRBJ2-6; D call uncertain. CDR1 is ENHRY, CDR2 SYGVKD, per germline. Trimming cost V 1 base and J 0 bases, with 7 bases left between them. This CDR3 is built from 16 residues. In DNA, the CDR3 is TGTGCCATCAGTGAGTGGGCACCCTCTGGGGCCAACGTCCTGACTTTC. It is translated as CAISEWAPSGANVLTF.

The rearrangement joins TRBV5-1 to TRBJ2-7, with 12 bases matching TRBD2. Germline values: CDR1 SGHRS, CDR2 YFSETQ. The CDR3 spans 16 residues. V lost 0 bases, J lost 5 bases, and 6 bases stayed unmatched. The CDR3 DNA reads TGCGCCAGCAGCTTGGGACTAGCGGGAGAAGGGGACGAGCAGTACTTC. Translation gives CASSLGLAGEGDEQYF.

J is TRBJ1-2 and V is TRBV18; unclear D gene. Per the germline V gene, CDR1 is KGHSH and CDR2 is LQKENI. Trimming removed 2 bases at V and 7 bases at J, with 5 bases between. The CDR3 runs to 11 residues. The CDR3 protein is CASSPSAGYTF. CDR3 DNA: TGTGCCAGCTCACCAAGCGCTGGCTACACCTTC. The whole variable domain, filled in from reference TRBV18 and TRBJ1-2, reads NAGVMQNPRHLVRRRGQEARLRCSPMKGHSHVYWYRQLPEEGLKFMVYLQKENIIDESGMPKERFSAEFPKEGPSILRIQQVVRGDSAAYFCASSPSAGYTFGSGTRLTVV.

J is TRBJ2-3 and V is TRBV28; 9 nucleotides align to TRBD1. Trimming cost V 7 bases and J 11 bases; bases outside gene matches: 7. This CDR3 is built from 12 residues. The germline CDR1 and CDR2 sequences are MDHEN and SYDVKM. The CDR3 DNA reads as TGTGCCAGCACTCGGACAGGGGAAGGGCAGTATTTT. Its translation is CASTRTGEGQYF.

J is TRBJ2-2 and V is TRBV7-4; possibly TRBD1 for D (5 bases). The CDR3 runs to 17 residues. Germline CDR1 is SGHVT and CDR2 is SQSDAQ. The V end was cut by 9 bases, the J end by 0 bases, with 20 bases between. The CDR3 DNA follows: TGTGCCAGAGAGATTCGGTGGACACCGACGAACACCGGGGAGCTGTTTTTT. Its protein is CAREIRWTPTNTGELFF.

This clone was detected only a few times. The chain couples TRBV28 to TRBJ1-6; 9 nucleotides line up with TRBD1. Germline V gene sequence: CDR1 MDHEN, CDR2 SYDVKM. J lost 8 bases, V lost 9 bases, and 11 bases had no gene match. CDR3 length: 15 residues. The CDR3 DNA follows: TGTGCCAGTCATAACTCGGGACAGGGTTATTCACCCCTCCACTTT. Translation: CASHNSGQGYSPLHF.

This chain connects TRBV6-5 to TRBJ2-7, with TRBD1 matching over 7 bases. This CDR3 region has 14 residues. Trimming took 6 bases from V and 1 from J; bases not matched to a gene: 6. Germline V CDR1 and CDR2: MNHEY, SVGAGI. The CDR3 DNA follows: TGTGCCAGCAGCCGACAACAGGGGTCCTACGAGCAGTACTTC. This translates into CASSRQQGSYEQYF.

The chain has TRBV7-8 and TRBJ2-7, with 9 bases that match TRBD2. Germline V gene sequence: CDR1 SGHVS, CDR2 FQNEAQ. This CDR3 is built from 16 residues. Germline trimming cut 0 bases from V and 0 bases from J; bases unmatched to any gene: 3. The CDR3 region is CASSLALAGSSYEQYF. The CDR3 DNA follows: TGTGCCAGCAGCTTAGCGCTAGCGGGGTCCTCCTACGAGCAGTACTTC.

The chain carries TRBV3-1 (or the pseudogene TRBV3-2) and TRBJ2-5; D not resolved. The CDR3 runs to 14 residues. V dropped 2 bases and J dropped 1 base, with 8 bases sitting between them. CDR1 and CDR2 from the germline V gene are LGHDT and YNNKEL (reference sequence). CDR3 amino acids: CASSQSEAQETQYF. The CDR3 nucleotides read TGTGCCAGCAGCCAATCCGAAGCCCAAGAGACCCAGTACTTC.

A few counts support this clone. The J gene is TRBJ1-2, the V gene TRBV5-5, with TRBD1 matching 8 bases. CDR1 and CDR2 (germline): SGHKS, YYEKEE (reference sequence). With 7 bases clipped from V and 2 bases from J, the junction kept 4 bases outside the gene matches. The CDR3 consists of 13 residues. CDR3 nucleotides: TGTGCCAGCCAGACAGGGGCGAACTATGGCTACACCTTC. Translating gives CASQTGANYGYTF.

With regard to this clone: A junction boundary mismatches the germline segment, possibly from a read error. The chain uses TRBV2 and TRBJ1-5, with 9 positions matching TRBD1. Germline CDR1 SNHLY, CDR2 FYNNEI. This CDR3 is built from 12 residues. CDR3 sequence: CASGEDRGLRHF. DNA of the CDR3: TGTGCCAGCGGTGAGGACAGGGGACTTCGGCATTTT.

The chain combines TRBV12-3 or TRBV12-4 with TRBJ2-3; D not certain. V was pared by 2 bases and J by 9 bases, with 6 bases between. There are 11 residues in the CDR3. CDR3 coding DNA: TGTGCCAGCAGTTTAAAAGAGACGCAGTATTTT. It specifies CASSLKETQYF.